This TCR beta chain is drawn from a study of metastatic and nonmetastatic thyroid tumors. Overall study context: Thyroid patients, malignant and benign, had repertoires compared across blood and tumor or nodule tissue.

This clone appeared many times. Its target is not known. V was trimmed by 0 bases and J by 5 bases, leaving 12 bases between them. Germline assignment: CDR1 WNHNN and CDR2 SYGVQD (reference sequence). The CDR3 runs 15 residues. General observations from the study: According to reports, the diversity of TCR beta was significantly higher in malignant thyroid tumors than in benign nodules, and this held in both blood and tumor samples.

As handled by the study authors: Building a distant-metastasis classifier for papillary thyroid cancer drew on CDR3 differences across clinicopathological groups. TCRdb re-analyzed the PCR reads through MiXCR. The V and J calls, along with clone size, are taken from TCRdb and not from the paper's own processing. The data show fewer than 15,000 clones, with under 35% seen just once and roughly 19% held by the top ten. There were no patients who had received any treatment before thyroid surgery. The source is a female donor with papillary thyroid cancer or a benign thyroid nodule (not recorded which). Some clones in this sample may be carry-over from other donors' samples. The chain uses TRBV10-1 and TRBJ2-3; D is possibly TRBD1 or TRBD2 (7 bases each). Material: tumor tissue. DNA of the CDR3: TGCGCCAGCAGTGAGTCAGGGAGGGGGCTAGATACGCAGTATTTT. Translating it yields CASSESGRGLDTQYF.